This TCR beta chain derives from a study of vaccination and CD4 T cells after COVID-19. Study-level background: The authors exposed cells to overlapping spike peptides derived from SARS-CoV-2, HCoV-NL63, HCoV-OC43 and HCoV-229E. For control cultures, the treatment was a CEFX pool, an HIV-1 Nef pool, or no peptide. The study, taken as a whole, reports: Spike mono-reactivity was the property of 304 of 307 vaccine-specific clones in convalescent patients.

As to this clonotype: Its target is not known.

V lost 2 bases, J lost 5 bases, and 7 bases stayed unmatched. The CDR3 runs to 15 residues. From germline, CDR1 is SGHRS and CDR2 YFSETQ. Treatment meaning: approximately 9-day PBMC culture with coronavirus spike peptide pools or control peptides (ViraFEST assay). Days 3 and 7 were when half the medium was replaced with fresh IL-2 medium. Cultured CD4+ T-cell DNA underwent Oncomine TCR Beta short-read sequencing. MiXCR was run by TCRdb on the PCR reads, yielding one entry per CDR3 protein. This sample has about 20,000 distinct CDR3 sequences, with 40% to 55% found just once. Sequences were derived from CD4+ T cells from blood, cultured in vitro, sampled after SARS-CoV-2 vaccination. V is TRBV5-1 and J is TRBJ1-1; 9 bases fit TRBD1. This receptor was obtained from a human donor who had recovered from COVID-19. DNA for the CDR3: TGCGCCAGCAGCTTACCGGGACAGGGATATACTGAAGCTTTCTTT. Its translation is CASSLPGQGYTEAFF.